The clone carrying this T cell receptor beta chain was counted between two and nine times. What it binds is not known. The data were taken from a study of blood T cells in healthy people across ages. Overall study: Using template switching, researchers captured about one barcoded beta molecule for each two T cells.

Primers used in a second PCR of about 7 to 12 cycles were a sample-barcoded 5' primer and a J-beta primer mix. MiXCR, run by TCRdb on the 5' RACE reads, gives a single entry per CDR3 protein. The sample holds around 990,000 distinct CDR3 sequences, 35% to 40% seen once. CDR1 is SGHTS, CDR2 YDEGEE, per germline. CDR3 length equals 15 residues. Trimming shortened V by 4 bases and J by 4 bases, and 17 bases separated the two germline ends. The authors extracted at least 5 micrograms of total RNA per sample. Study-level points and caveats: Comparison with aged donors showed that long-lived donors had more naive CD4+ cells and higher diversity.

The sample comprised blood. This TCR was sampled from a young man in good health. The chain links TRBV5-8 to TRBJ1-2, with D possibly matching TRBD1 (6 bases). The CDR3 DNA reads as TGTGCCAGCAGCGATCGACAGGCTCCCCTCTATGGCTACACCTTC. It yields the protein CASSDRQAPLYGYTF.